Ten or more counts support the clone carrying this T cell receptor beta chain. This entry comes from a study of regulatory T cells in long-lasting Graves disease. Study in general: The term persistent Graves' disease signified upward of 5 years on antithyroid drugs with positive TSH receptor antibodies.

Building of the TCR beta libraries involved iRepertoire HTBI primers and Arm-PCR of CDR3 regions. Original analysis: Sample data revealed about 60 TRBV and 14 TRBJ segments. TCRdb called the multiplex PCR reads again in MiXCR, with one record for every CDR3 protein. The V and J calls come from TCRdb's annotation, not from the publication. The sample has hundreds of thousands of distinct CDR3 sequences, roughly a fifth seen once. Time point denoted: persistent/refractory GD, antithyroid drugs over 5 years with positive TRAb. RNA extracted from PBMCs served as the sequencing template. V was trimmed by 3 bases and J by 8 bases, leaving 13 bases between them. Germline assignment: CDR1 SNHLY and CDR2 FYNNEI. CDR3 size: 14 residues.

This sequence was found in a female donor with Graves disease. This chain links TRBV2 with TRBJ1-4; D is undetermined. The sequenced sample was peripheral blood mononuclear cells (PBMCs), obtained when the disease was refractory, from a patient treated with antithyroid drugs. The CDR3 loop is CASSDGATREKLFF. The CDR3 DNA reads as TGTGCCAGCAGTGACGGAGCTACGAGGGAAAAACTGTTTTTT. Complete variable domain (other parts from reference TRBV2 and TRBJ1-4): EPEVTQTPSHQVTQMGQEVILRCVPISNHLYFYWYRQILGQKVEFLVSFYNNEISEKSEIFDDQFSVERPDGSNFTLKIRSTKLEDSAMYFCASSDGATREKLFFGSGTQLSVL.